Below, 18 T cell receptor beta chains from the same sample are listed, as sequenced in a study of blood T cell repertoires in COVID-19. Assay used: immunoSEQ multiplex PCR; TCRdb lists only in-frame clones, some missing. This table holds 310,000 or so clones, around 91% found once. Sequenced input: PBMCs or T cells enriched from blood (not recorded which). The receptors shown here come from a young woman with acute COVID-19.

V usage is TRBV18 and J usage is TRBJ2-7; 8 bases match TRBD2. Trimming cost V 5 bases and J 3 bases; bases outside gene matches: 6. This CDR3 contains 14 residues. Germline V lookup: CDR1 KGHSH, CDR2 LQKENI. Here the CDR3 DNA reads TGTGCCAGCTCAGAGGGACTAGAAGGCTACGAGCAGTACTTC. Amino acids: CASSEGLEGYEQYF.

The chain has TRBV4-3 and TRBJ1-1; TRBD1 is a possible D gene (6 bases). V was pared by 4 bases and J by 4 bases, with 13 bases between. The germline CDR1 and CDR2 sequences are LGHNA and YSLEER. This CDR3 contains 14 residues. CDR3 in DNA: TGCGCCAGCAGCCGCGATCTCAGGGGCACTGAAGCTTTCTTT. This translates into CASSRDLRGTEAFF.

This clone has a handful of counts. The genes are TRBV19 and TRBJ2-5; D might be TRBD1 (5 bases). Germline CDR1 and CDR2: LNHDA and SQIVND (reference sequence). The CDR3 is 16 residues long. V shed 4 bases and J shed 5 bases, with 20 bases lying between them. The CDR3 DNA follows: TGTGCCAGTAGTACCTACAGGTCCCTCCTCCGGGAGACCCAGTACTTC. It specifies CASSTYRSLLRETQYF.

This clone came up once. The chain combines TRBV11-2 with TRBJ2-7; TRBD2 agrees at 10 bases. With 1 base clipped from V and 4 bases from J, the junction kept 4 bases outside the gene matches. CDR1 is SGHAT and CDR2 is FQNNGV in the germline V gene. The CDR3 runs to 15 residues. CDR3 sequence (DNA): TGTGCCAGCAGCTTAGTGGCTAGCGGGGGATACGAGCAGTACTTC. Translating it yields CASSLVASGGYEQYF.

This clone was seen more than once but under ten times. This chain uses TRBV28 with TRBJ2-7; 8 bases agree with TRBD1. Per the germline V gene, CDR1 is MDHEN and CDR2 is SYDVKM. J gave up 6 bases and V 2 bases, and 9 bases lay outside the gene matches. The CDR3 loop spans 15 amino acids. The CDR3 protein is CASSLIYQGAGEQYF. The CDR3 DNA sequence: TGTGCCAGCAGTTTAATCTACCAGGGGGCGGGCGAGCAGTACTTC.

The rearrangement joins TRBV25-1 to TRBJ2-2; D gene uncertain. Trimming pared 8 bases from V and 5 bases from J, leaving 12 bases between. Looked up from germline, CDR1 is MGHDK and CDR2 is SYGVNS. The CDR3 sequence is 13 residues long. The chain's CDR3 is CASGLTGTGELFF. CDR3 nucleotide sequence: TGTGCCAGCGGATTGACTGGTACCGGGGAGCTGTTTTTT.

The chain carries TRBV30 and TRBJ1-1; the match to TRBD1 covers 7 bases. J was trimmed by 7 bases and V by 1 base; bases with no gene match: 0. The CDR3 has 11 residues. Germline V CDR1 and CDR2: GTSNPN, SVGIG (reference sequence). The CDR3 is CAWSGDSEAFF. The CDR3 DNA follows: TGTGCCTGGAGTGGGGACAGTGAAGCTTTCTTT.

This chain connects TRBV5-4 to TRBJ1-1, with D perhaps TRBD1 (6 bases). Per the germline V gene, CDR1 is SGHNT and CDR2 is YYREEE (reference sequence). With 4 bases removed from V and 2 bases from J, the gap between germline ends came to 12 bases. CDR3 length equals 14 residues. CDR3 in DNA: TGTGCCAGCAGCAGTACAGGGCTAAACACTGAAGCTTTCTTT. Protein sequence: CASSSTGLNTEAFF.

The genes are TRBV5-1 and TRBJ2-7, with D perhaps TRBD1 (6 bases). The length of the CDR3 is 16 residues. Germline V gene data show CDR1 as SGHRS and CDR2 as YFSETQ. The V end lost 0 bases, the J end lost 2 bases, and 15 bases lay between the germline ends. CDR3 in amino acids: CASSLDVGTSPYEQYF. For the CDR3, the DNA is TGCGCCAGCAGCTTGGACGTCGGGACAAGTCCCTACGAGCAGTACTTC. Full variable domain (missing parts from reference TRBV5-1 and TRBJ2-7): KAGVTQTPRYLIKTRGQQVTLSCSPISGHRSVSWYQQTPGQGLQFLFEYFSETQRNKGNFPGRFSGRQFSNSRSEMNVSTLELGDSALYLCASSLDVGTSPYEQYFGPGTRLTVT.

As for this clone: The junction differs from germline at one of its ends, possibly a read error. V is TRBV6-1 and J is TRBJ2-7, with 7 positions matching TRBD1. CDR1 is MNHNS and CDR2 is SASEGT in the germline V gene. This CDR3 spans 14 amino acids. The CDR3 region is CASREDRAVEEQYF. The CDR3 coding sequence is TGTGCCAGCAGGGAAGACAGGGCGGTGGAGGAGCAGTACTTC.

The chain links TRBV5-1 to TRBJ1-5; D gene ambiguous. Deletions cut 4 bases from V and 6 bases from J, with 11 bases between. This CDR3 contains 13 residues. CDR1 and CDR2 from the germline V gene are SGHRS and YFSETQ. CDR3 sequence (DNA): TGCGCCAGCAGCAAAACGACGGGTCAGCCCCAGCATTTT. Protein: CASSKTTGQPQHF.

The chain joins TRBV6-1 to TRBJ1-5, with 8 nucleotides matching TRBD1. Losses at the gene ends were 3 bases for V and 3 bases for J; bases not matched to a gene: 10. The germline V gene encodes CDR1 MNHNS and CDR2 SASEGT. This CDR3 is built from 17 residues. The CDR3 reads CASSESTGGRVNQPQHF. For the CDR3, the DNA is TGTGCCAGCAGTGAGTCTACAGGGGGAAGGGTCAATCAGCCCCAGCATTTT.

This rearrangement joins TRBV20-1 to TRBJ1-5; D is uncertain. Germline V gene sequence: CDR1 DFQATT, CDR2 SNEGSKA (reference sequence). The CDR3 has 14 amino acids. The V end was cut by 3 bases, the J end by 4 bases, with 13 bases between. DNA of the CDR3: TGCAGTGCTAGTGGCGTACAGCTTAATCAGCCCCAGCATTTT. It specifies CSASGVQLNQPQHF.

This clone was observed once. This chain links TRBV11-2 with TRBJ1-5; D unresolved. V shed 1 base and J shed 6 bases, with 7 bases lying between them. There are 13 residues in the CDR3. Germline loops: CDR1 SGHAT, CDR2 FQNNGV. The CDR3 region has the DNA TGTGCCAGCAGCTTAGGGGCTGGTCAGCCCCAGCATTTT. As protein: CASSLGAGQPQHF.

CDR3 in DNA: TGCAGCGTTGAATCCCTACAGGGGCCGAACACTGAAGCTTTCTTT. Protein product: CSVESLQGPNTEAFF. J is TRBJ1-1 and V is TRBV29-1, with 7 positions matching TRBD1. The CDR3 runs 15 residues. After removal of 2 bases from V and 1 base from J, the junction contained 7 bases not matched to a gene. Germline CDR1 SQVTM, CDR2 ANQGSEA.

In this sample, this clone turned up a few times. The CDR3 sequence: CASSAQGRGGSGDHEQYF. The CDR3 DNA reads as TGTGCCAGCAGCGCCCAAGGAAGGGGCGGCTCAGGGGACCACGAGCAGTACTTC. The V and J genes are TRBV7-6 and TRBJ2-7, with D perhaps matching TRBD1 (6 bases). The CDR3 has 18 residues. The germline V gene encodes CDR1 SGHVS and CDR2 FNYEAQ. V lost 5 bases, J lost 5 bases, and 28 bases lay in between.

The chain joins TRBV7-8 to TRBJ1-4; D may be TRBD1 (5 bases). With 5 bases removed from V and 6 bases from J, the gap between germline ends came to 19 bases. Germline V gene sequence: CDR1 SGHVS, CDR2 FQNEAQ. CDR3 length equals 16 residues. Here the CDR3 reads CASSATIAGRDEKLFF. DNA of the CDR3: TGTGCCAGCAGCGCCACGATTGCAGGGAGGGATGAAAAACTGTTTTTT.

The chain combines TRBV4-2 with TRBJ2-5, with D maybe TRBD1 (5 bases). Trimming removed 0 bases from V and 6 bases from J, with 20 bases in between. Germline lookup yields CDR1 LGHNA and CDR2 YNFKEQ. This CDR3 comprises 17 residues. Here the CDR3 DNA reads TGTGCCAGCAGCCAAGAAAACGGCAGGGCAAGTAGGAAGACCCAGTACTTC. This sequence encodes CASSQENGRASRKTQYF.